This T cell receptor (beta chain) was identified in a study of shared clonotypes between healthy human individuals. General study results and limits: Among the subsets, naive ones generally showed larger estimated richness than memory ones.

A deep-level run was used for the assay. Assay used: immunoSEQ multiplex PCR; TCRdb lists only in-frame clones, some missing. Seen here are roughly 520,000 clones, about 96% observed once, and the top ten hold 0.05% to 0.08%. As for this clone: Its antigen is undetermined.

The CDR3 length is 14 residues. Germline V CDR1 and CDR2: SGHRS, YFSETQ. V lost 4 bases to trimming and J lost 6 bases, with 14 bases between them. The chain couples TRBV5-1 to TRBJ2-1; D is unresolved. Specimen: naive CD4+ T cells sorted from blood. The subset is: CD45RA+ positively selected. The clonotype comes from a woman in her thirties in good health. CDR3 sequence (DNA): TGCGCCAGCAGCATCAGACCGAACTCCAATGAGCAGTTCTTC. This translates into CASSIRPNSNEQFF.